This T cell receptor beta chain is from a study of PD-1 blockade in classical Hodgkin lymphoma. General study points: By C4D1, CD4+ diversity increased significantly, especially in complete responders.

Worth noting for this clone: Its antigen is unidentified.

Autologous stem cell transplantation was followed by relapse in every patient, and brentuximab vedotin exposure varied. This CDR3 comprises 13 residues. The junction had 0 bases not matched to a gene; V was cut back by 2 bases and J by 3 bases. Germline V gene lookup returns CDR1 LNHDA and CDR2 SQIVND (reference sequence). Generated by immunoSEQ multiplex PCR, the TCRdb table keeps only in-frame clones and is missing some. This table holds approximately 65,000 clones, around 88% found once. The chain has TRBV19 and TRBJ2-5, with 7 bases matching TRBD1. The TCR sequence derives from a human donor with classical Hodgkin lymphoma. This sample comprised peripheral blood mononuclear cells (PBMCs), obtained at baseline. CDR3 residues: CASSIQGEETQYF. CDR3 DNA: TGTGCCAGTAGTATACAGGGGGAAGAGACCCAGTACTTC. Filled out from reference TRBV19 and TRBJ2-5, the complete variable domain reads DGGITQSPKYLFRKEGQNVTLSCEQNLNHDAMYWYRQDPGQGLRLIYYSQIVNDFQKGDIAEGYSVSREKKESFPLTVTSAQKNPTAFYLCASSIQGEETQYFGPGTRLLVL.